This TCR beta chain was sequenced for a study of blood T cell repertoires in COVID-19. Turning to the study itself: Samples of COVID-19 (acute and convalescent) were obtained from the United States, Italy and Spain. The cDNA or gDNA used as material had been derived from T cells, B-cell-depleted T cells, or PBMCs.

Sequenced by immunoSEQ multiplex PCR; TCRdb stores in-frame clones only, minus some. The sample contains more than 80,000 clones, roughly 79% of which appear only once. CDR3 length: 15 residues. CDR1 and CDR2 from the germline V gene are SGHAT and FQNNGV. Germline trimming cut 5 bases from V and 5 bases from J; bases unmatched to any gene: 9. The V and J genes are TRBV11-2 and TRBJ2-1; 7 bases are a match to TRBD1. What was sequenced was peripheral blood. The sequence was collected from a human donor in a cohort sampled during active COVID-19. Written as DNA, the CDR3 is TGTGCCAGCAGCCACGACAGGGCAAGGAACAATGAGCAGTTCTTC. Amino acid sequence: CASSHDRARNNEQFF.